Each of the 4 T cell receptor beta chains below was sequenced from the same sample in a study of blood T cell repertoires in COVID-19. Produced via immunoSEQ multiplex PCR; TCRdb's table is partial and in-frame only. The table includes approximately 80,000 clones, around 81% detected once. The sample comprised peripheral blood. These receptors originate from an older man with acute or convalescent COVID-19.

The chain recombines TRBV3-1 (or the pseudogene TRBV3-2) with TRBJ2-2; 7 nucleotides agree with TRBD1. Trimming at V came to 4 bases and at J to 6 bases, leaving 11 bases not matched to a gene. The CDR3 is 16 residues long. CDR1 LGHDT and CDR2 YNNKEL come from the germline V gene (reference sequence). The CDR3 loop is CASSPIGDRTSGELFF. CDR3 in DNA: TGTGCCAGCAGCCCCATTGGGGACAGAACTTCCGGGGAGCTGTTTTTT.

The chain couples TRBV29-1 to TRBJ1-1; 10 bases match TRBD1. Germline CDR1 and CDR2: SQVTM and ANQGSEA. Trimming cost V 7 bases and J 6 bases; bases outside gene matches: 5. The CDR3 is 12 amino acids. The CDR3 here is CSARTGGAEAFF. CDR3 bases: TGCAGCGCTCGGACAGGGGGAGCTGAAGCTTTCTTT.

The chain carries TRBV6-5 and TRBJ2-7; 9 bases match TRBD2. The CDR3 extends over 15 amino acids. The V and J ends lost 1 base and 2 bases, in that order; junction bases with no gene match: 3. Per germline, CDR1 MNHEY and CDR2 SVGAGI. CDR3 DNA: TGTGCCAGCAGTTACTTGCCTAGCGGGACCTACGAGCAGTACTTC. Its protein is CASSYLPSGTYEQYF.

The V call is TRBV9, the J call TRBJ2-5; 10 bases match TRBD2. Germline CDR1 is SGDLS and CDR2 is YYNGEE. The CDR3 runs to 15 residues. V was pared by 4 bases and J by 4 bases, with 7 bases of the junction left unmatched. CDR3 sequence: CASSKREGNGETQYF. The CDR3 region has the DNA TGTGCCAGCAGCAAGCGGGAGGGGAACGGAGAGACCCAGTACTTC.